These T cell receptor beta chains were read from a single sample in a study of blood T cell repertoires in COVID-19. The method was immunoSEQ multiplex PCR; TCRdb's version includes in-frame clones alone and lacks a portion of them. The sample shows about 310,000 clones, around 91% of them seen only once. The sequenced sample consisted of peripheral blood. The origin of the receptors is a middle-aged woman with COVID-19, enrolled during active disease. Both conserved end residues are part of each CDR3. D genes are given only for firm matches. A clone size is listed for some rows: how often the clone was seen (once, few, many), or a class if it is expanded.

D gene	J gene	V gene	clone size	CDR3 DNA	CDR3 protein
-	TRBJ1-2	TRBV5-1	-	TGCGCCAGCAGCTACTGGGAAGGGGGTGACTATGGCTACACCTTC	CASSYWEGGDYGYTF
-	TRBJ1-5	TRBV19	once	TGTGCCAGTAGGAGTGGGCAGACAAATCAGCCCCAGCATTTT	CASRSGQTNQPQHF
TRBD2	TRBJ2-5	TRBV5-6	-	TGTGCCAGCAGCTTCCTCCCGGGAGGTGGGGAGACCCAGTACTTC	CASSFLPGGGETQYF
TRBD2	TRBJ2-1	TRBV7-6	-	TGTGCCAGCAGCCTACTAGCGGGACCCTACAATGAGCAGTTCTTC	CASSLLAGPYNEQFF
-	TRBJ1-2	TRBV4-2	-	TGTGCCAGCAGCCCTACAGGGCCCTCCCTACATGGCTACACCTTC	CASSPTGPSLHGYTF
-	TRBJ1-1	TRBV20-1	-	TGCAGTGCTAGTCCGGTCCCAAACACTGAAGCTTTCTTT	CSASPVPNTEAFF
-	TRBJ1-1	TRBV25-1	once	TGTGCCAGCAGTTTGCTGGCGGGCACTGAAGCTTTCTTT	CASSLLAGTEAFF
TRBD1	TRBJ2-7	TRBV7-3	-	TGTGCCAGCAGCTTAAACACAGGGGCTGAGCAGTACTTC	CASSLNTGAEQYF
TRBD1	TRBJ1-2	TRBV7-8	-	TGTGCCAGCAGCTTAGACAGGGGGCTCGATGGCTACACCTTC	CASSLDRGLDGYTF
-	TRBJ2-7	TRBV12-3/TRBV12-4	-	TGTGCCAGCAGTTTGCTCCTGTTTGGGGGCCTTTACTTC	CASSLLLFGGLYF
-	TRBJ1-2	TRBV30	-	TGTGCCTGGAGCCAAGGGGCTAACTATGGCTACACCTTC	CAWSQGANYGYTF
-	TRBJ2-7	TRBV24-1	-	TGTGCCACCAGTGATTCCGGAAGGGGGGGCCGTTCTCACGAGCAGTACTTC	CATSDSGRGGRSHEQYF
TRBD1	TRBJ1-2	TRBV5-4	-	TGTGCCAGCAGCTCTGGGACAGAAGATGGCTACACCTTC	CASSSGTEDGYTF
-	TRBJ2-2	TRBV5-1	-	TGCGCCAGCGGGCGCGTTGGACAGATGAACACCGGGGAGCTGTTTTTT	CASGRVGQMNTGELFF
-	TRBJ1-6	TRBV4-3	-	TGCGCCAGCAGCCAAACAGGAGTTAATTCACCCCTCCACTTT	CASSQTGVNSPLHF
-	TRBJ2-5	TRBV11-2	-	TGTGCCAGCAGCTCGCCGAAGAACTCCCAAGAGACCCAGTACTTC	CASSSPKNSQETQYF
-	TRBJ2-4	TRBV5-1	-	TGCGCCAGCAGCTTGCAAAAAGGGATCCCGGGGAACATTCAGTACTTC	CASSLQKGIPGNIQYF
-	TRBJ1-1	TRBV19	-	TGTGCCAGTAGTTCGAGGGGGTCTGACACTGAAGCTTTCTTT	CASSSRGSDTEAFF
TRBD1	TRBJ1-5	TRBV28	-	TGTGCCAGCAGACGACAGGGGAGCAATCAGCCCCAGCATTTT	CASRRQGSNQPQHF
TRBD2	TRBJ2-1	TRBV4-3	-	TGCGCCAGCAGCCAAGACAGGCTAGCGGGGGCCTACAATGAGCAGTTCTTC	CASSQDRLAGAYNEQFF
TRBD1	TRBJ2-7	TRBV30	-	TGTGCCTGGAGTGGGGGACAGTCCTACGAGCAGTACTTC	CAWSGGQSYEQYF
-	TRBJ1-2	TRBV2	few	TGTGCCAGCCAACCATCGGGGTTACGTGGCTACACCTTC	CASQPSGLRGYTF
-	TRBJ2-5	TRBV5-1	-	TGCGCCAGCAGCCTCACCCGGACAGCTCAAGAGACCCAGTACTTC	CASSLTRTAQETQYF
TRBD2	TRBJ2-1	TRBV3-1/TRBV3-2	-	TGTGCCAGCAGCCCGGGAGGGCCAGACAATGAGCAGTTCTTC	CASSPGGPDNEQFF
-	TRBJ1-2	TRBV5-6	once	TGTGCCAGCAGCTTGGACAGGGTCTCTAACTATGGCTACACCTTC	CASSLDRVSNYGYTF
-	TRBJ2-7	TRBV4-3	-	TGCGCCAGCAGCCAGGATACAGGGTCCTACGAGCAGTACTTC	CASSQDTGSYEQYF
TRBD1	TRBJ2-2	TRBV28	-	TGTGCCAGCACCATGGGGGAGGCCGGGACAGGGTCGTATGAGGAGCTGTTTTTT	CASTMGEAGTGSYEELFF
-	TRBJ1-5	TRBV10-3	-	TGTGCCATCAGTGGCACGGGGGAACAGCCCCAGCATTTT	CAISGTGEQPQHF
-	TRBJ1-2	TRBV7-2	once	TGTGCCAGCAGCTTAGGAATAGCTGGGGGGAACTATGGCTACACCTTC	CASSLGIAGGNYGYTF